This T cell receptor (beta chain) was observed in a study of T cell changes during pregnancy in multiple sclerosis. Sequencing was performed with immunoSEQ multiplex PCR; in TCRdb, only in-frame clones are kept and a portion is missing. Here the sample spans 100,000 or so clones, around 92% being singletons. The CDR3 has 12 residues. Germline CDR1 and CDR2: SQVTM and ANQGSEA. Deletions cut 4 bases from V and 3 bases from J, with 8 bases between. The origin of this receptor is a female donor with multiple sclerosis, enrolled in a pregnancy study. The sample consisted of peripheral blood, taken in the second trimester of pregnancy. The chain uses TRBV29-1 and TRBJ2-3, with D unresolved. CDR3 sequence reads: CSVGKETDTQYF. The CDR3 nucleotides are TGCAGCGTTGGCAAAGAGACAGATACGCAGTATTTT.